This T cell receptor beta chain was identified in a study of CD8+ T cells in alopecia areata. Study-wide context: Patients in the treated group were given tofacitinib by mouth, 5 to 10 mg twice a day. Whole-study results and caveats: Clonality was higher in lesional than normal scalp, especially in alopecia totalis/universalis.

Regarding this clone: Its antigen is unidentified.

Specimens obtained from alopecia areata patients comprised lesional scalp punch biopsies and peripheral blood. Following RNA extraction, reverse transcription yielded cDNA that acted as the sequencing template. Measured with immunoSEQ multiplex PCR; TCRdb has only the in-frame clones, and not every one. The sample shows hundreds of thousands of clones, around 67% of them seen only once. The CDR3 is made up of 15 amino acids. The V gene's germline CDR1 is MGHRA and CDR2 YSYEKL. Trimming cost V 1 base and J 2 bases; bases outside gene matches: 1. This receptor was identified in a human donor with alopecia areata. V gene TRBV4-1 combines with J gene TRBJ2-5, with 10 bases lining up with TRBD2. The material was CD4+ T cells sorted from blood, obtained at week 0. CDR3 coding DNA: TGCGCCAGCAGCCAAGGGACTAGCGGACAAGAGACCCAGTACTTC. Residues: CASSQGTSGQETQYF.